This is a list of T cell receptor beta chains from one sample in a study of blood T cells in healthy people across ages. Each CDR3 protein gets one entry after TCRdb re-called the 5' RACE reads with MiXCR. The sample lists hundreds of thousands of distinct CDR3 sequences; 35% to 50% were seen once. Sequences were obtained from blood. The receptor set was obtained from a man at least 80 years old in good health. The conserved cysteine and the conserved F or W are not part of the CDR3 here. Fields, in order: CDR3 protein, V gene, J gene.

cdr3_aa: ASSQGLDRGNQPQH; v_call: TRBV4-3; j_call: TRBJ1-5
cdr3_aa: ASSQDLGASTDTQY; v_call: TRBV4-1; j_call: TRBJ2-3
cdr3_aa: ASSLSRLANTEAF; v_call: TRBV27; j_call: TRBJ1-1
cdr3_aa: ASSQAHGGLNTEAF; v_call: TRBV4-3; j_call: TRBJ1-1
cdr3_aa: ASGLAGGPLNEQY; v_call: TRBV12-3/TRBV12-4; j_call: TRBJ2-7
cdr3_aa: ASSQVYRGGNEQF; v_call: TRBV14; j_call: TRBJ2-1
cdr3_aa: ATQRGVNNEQF; v_call: TRBV11-2; j_call: TRBJ2-1
cdr3_aa: ASSLTVAKNIQY; v_call: TRBV5-1; j_call: TRBJ2-4
cdr3_aa: ASSLGLAGIYNEQF; v_call: TRBV11-3; j_call: TRBJ2-1
cdr3_aa: ASSQEIRGRTGGNTIY; v_call: TRBV4-2; j_call: TRBJ1-3
cdr3_aa: ASSIRSGGGYNERF; v_call: TRBV19; j_call: TRBJ2-1
cdr3_aa: ASSVGARSGDTQY; v_call: TRBV9; j_call: TRBJ2-3
cdr3_aa: ASSLEGLARSGELF; v_call: TRBV5-5; j_call: TRBJ2-2
cdr3_aa: ASSLDRVIAEAF; v_call: TRBV7-9; j_call: TRBJ1-1
cdr3_aa: ASSPHLADSYNEQF; v_call: TRBV6-6; j_call: TRBJ2-1
cdr3_aa: ASSEIAGVETQY; v_call: TRBV12-3/TRBV12-4; j_call: TRBJ2-5
cdr3_aa: ASMPGLAPSTDTQY; v_call: TRBV5-1; j_call: TRBJ2-3
cdr3_aa: ASSLEGSGTTDTQY; v_call: TRBV5-1; j_call: TRBJ2-3
cdr3_aa: ASSLEPDRPQY; v_call: TRBV11-1; j_call: TRBJ2-5
cdr3_aa: ASSLGPGGRNTEAF; v_call: TRBV5-1; j_call: TRBJ1-1
cdr3_aa: ASILQGSPLH; v_call: TRBV2; j_call: TRBJ1-6
cdr3_aa: ASSSWPGETNEQY; v_call: TRBV5-1; j_call: TRBJ2-7
cdr3_aa: SAIYDRGDQPQH; v_call: TRBV20-1; j_call: TRBJ1-5
cdr3_aa: ASSWGQGVETQY; v_call: TRBV28; j_call: TRBJ2-5
cdr3_aa: SAQDRDYGYT; v_call: TRBV29-1; j_call: TRBJ1-2
cdr3_aa: ASSRGQNNQPQH; v_call: TRBV18; j_call: TRBJ1-5
cdr3_aa: ATQDSLNTGELF; v_call: TRBV6-5; j_call: TRBJ2-2
cdr3_aa: SASTGGSYGQY; v_call: TRBV20-1; j_call: TRBJ2-5
cdr3_aa: SVEGSGANVLT; v_call: TRBV29-1; j_call: TRBJ2-6